The rows below give T cell receptor beta chains drawn from one sample of a study of cytomegalovirus exposure and HLA in healthy donors. Clones were sequenced by immunoSEQ multiplex PCR, and TCRdb holds only the in-frame ones, with some missing. The data show fewer than 120,000 clones, approximately 82% seen once. Sequencing input: PBMCs. These receptor sequences come from a man younger than 40 in good health and CMV-seropositive. Each CDR3 is given with its conserved first and last residue. Each record gives: D gene, J gene, clone size, CDR3 length, V gene, CDR3 DNA, CDR3 protein. The D gene is left open where the match is weak. Expanded clones get a size class; other rows say once, few or many, or leave the size out.

NA | TRBJ1-1 | NA | 11 | TRBV6-4 | TGTGCCAGCAGGAGGGGGACTGAAGCTTTCTTT | CASRRGTEAFF
TRBD1 | TRBJ2-5 | NA | 14 | TRBV19 | TGTGCCAGTGCCCCCCGGGGACAGGGAGCGCCCAAGAACTTC | CASAPRGQGAPKNF
NA | TRBJ1-1 | NA | 13 | TRBV6-4 | TGTGCCAGCGGGCAGGATATGAACACTGAAGCTTTCTTT | CASGQDMNTEAFF
TRBD2 | TRBJ2-1 | NA | 16 | TRBV4-3 | TGCGCCAGCAGCCGATATAGCGGGGAGCGCTACAATGAGCAGTTCTTC | CASSRYSGERYNEQFF
NA | TRBJ1-1 | NA | 13 | TRBV29-1 | TGCAGCGTCGCCGCCCGAGGGAACACTGAAGCTTTCTTT | CSVAARGNTEAFF
TRBD1 | TRBJ1-6 | once | 15 | TRBV27 | TGTGCCAGCAGTTTATCGGACAGGGGGAATTCACCCCTCCACTTT | CASSLSDRGNSPLHF
TRBD1 | TRBJ1-1 | NA | 13 | TRBV5-4 | TGTGCCAGCAGCCCTGGGACAGACCTTGAAGCTTTCTTT | CASSPGTDLEAFF
NA | TRBJ1-4 | NA | 17 | TRBV7-2 | TGTGCCAGCAGCTTAGATCGCGGGGCTGCAACTAATGAAAAACTGTTTTTT | CASSLDRGAATNEKLFF
NA | TRBJ2-7 | few | 14 | TRBV10-3 | TGTGCCATCAGTGAGTGGGAACAGGGTTCCGAGCAGTACTTC | CAISEWEQGSEQYF
TRBD1 | TRBJ2-7 | NA | 14 | TRBV4-2 | TGTGCCAGCAGCCACTGGGGACAGTCCTACGAGCAGTACTTC | CASSHWGQSYEQYF
NA | TRBJ2-4 | NA | 19 | TRBV4-1 | TGCGCCAGCAGCCAAGATCCGCCGCGCGGGACTCTAGCCAAAAACATTCAGTACTTC | CASSQDPPRGTLAKNIQYF
TRBD2 | TRBJ2-7 | NA | 15 | TRBV18 | TGTGCCAGCTCCCCTAGCGGGCGAAGCTCCTACGAGCAGTACTTC | CASSPSGRSSYEQYF
NA | TRBJ1-1 | NA | 13 | TRBV30 | TGTGCCTGGAGCGGACAGATGAACACTGAAGCTTTCTTT | CAWSGQMNTEAFF
TRBD1 | TRBJ2-7 | NA | 15 | TRBV28 | TGTGCCAGCAGTCATCCGGGACAGGGGGCTTACGAGCAGTACTTC | CASSHPGQGAYEQYF